The present T cell receptor beta chain was sequenced within a study of blood T cell repertoires in COVID-19 (dated by TCRdb to about 2020). Background on the whole study: Collaborator samples came from the United States, Italy and Spain and covered acute and convalescent phases of COVID-19. The material from the prospective study consisted of cDNA or gDNA derived from T cells, B-cell-depleted T cells, or PBMCs. Deeply sampled blood TCRbeta repertoires from subjects exposed to, actively infected with, or recovered from COVID-19 were included in the dataset. The repertoires were made available in a free public database intended to serve as a resource for research on the immune response to SARS-CoV-2. The samples were drawn from the first 160 participants of the ongoing ImmuneRACE study and from over 950 subjects provided by 6 global collaborators. Sample metadata almost always included a de-identified subject ID, COVID-19 status, age in years and sex. Where HLA class I and class II types were available, the types were taken from metadata supplied by the sample provider, not from assay-based typing. Here is what the overall study found, with its caveats: The amount of clinical and demographic metadata varied by source and participant and was provided uncurated.

The CDR3 numbers 15 residues from cysteine through phenylalanine. The kept DNA is CDR3 alone, 45 bases in frame from the first base. V loses 0 bases, J loses 3 bases, and the germline ends lie 11 bases apart. According to the germline V gene, CDR1 reads LGHNA and CDR2 reads YSLEER. Each collaborating institution followed its own protocols to collect whole blood in K2EDTA tubes. Collaborator samples were shipped for TCRbeta analysis as frozen whole blood, isolated PBMCs, or DNA extracted from either sample type. TCRbeta CDR3 regions were amplified from genomic DNA using the immunoSEQ Assay, a bias-controlled multiplex PCR. The authors' pipeline ran thus. The number of nucleated cells in each sample was estimated by amplification of reference gene primers within the assay. Sequence reads were collapsed and filtered to measure the absolute abundance of every unique TCRbeta CDR3 rearrangement. For each sample, productive Simpson clonality was calculated as the square root of Simpson's diversity index over productive rearrangements. This immuneACCESS table, as held by TCRdb, lists in-frame sequences with V and J called but not all clones. Of the missing ones, under half trace to an unresolved V gene in checked studies; the others have no known cause. V, J and clone size derive from that table, while D and trimming were established from the DNA sequence. A total of nearly 15,000 clones appear in this sample, 65% to 85% of them only once. The biggest ten clones account for about 14% of the sample.

With respect to this clone: Its antigen has not been determined. Base qualities are not at hand, and no much larger clone is one base apart.

The sample comprised peripheral blood. The chain is assembled from TRBV4-3 and TRBJ1-2; perhaps TRBD1 is the D gene, with 5 bases matching. The origin of this receptor is a human donor in a cohort sampled during active COVID-19. For the CDR3, the sequence is CASSQDRGEYYGYTF. The sequenced DNA: TGCGCCAGCAGCCAAGATCGGGGGGAATACTATGGCTACACCTTC.